One and the same sample provided the 13 T cell receptor beta chains below, sequenced in a study of T cells in Graves' hyperthyroidism and ophthalmopathy (dated by TCRdb to the late 2010s). The receptor library was made with multiplex PCR. The run used an Illumina HiSeq 2000. Amplification of TCR beta CDR3 regions was carried out from RNA transcripts. For the first round of RT-PCR on the TCR CDR3, the HTBI primer set was used together with the Qiagen OneStep RT-PCR kit. TCRdb applied fastp at Q25 and MiXCR to the public reads, then kept only in-frame beta chains. Every CDR3 protein is listed once, alongside the most common genes and DNA of its rows. In this sample the table shows some 210,000 distinct CDR3 sequences, 17% of which occur a single time. 50% of the sample is held by the ten biggest clonotypes. The sample was blood. The receptors originated from a man aged 50 to 59 with Graves' hyperthyroidism.

This chain connects TRBV5-1 to TRBJ1-1; D perhaps matches TRBD1 (6 bases). This CDR3 is built from 13 residues. Germline loops: CDR1 SGHRS, CDR2 YFSETQ. V dropped 4 bases and J dropped 3 bases, with 10 bases sitting between them. The DNA for the CDR3 is TGCGCCAGCAGCAGGGCAGGGGACACTGAAGCTTTCTTT. This sequence encodes CASSRAGDTEAFF.

This clonotype came up many times. In DNA, the CDR3 is TGTGCCAGCGACAGGGGCGGCCGGCAGCCCCAGCATTTT. Amino acid sequence: CASDRGGRQPQHF. V is TRBV2 and J is TRBJ1-5; 8 bases are shared with TRBD1. Germline-derived CDR1 and CDR2 are SNHLY and FYNNEI. This CDR3 region has 13 residues. Trimming at V came to 8 bases and at J to 7 bases, leaving 7 bases not matched to a gene.

The table lists this clonotype with a few counts. A much more abundant neighbour one base away suggests this may be a read error. The conserved phenylalanine or tryptophan normally closing the CDR3 is absent here, so this likely arose from a read error. The chain carries TRBV28 and TRBJ2-7; 11 bases match TRBD2. The V and J ends lost 5 bases and 6 bases, in that order; junction bases with no gene match: 6. In germline, CDR1 is MDHEN, CDR2 SYDVKM. CDR3 length: 14 residues. The CDR3 nucleotides read TGTGCCAGCAGTGACCCCGGACTAGCGGGCGAGCAGTACCTC. It codes for CASSDPGLAGEQYL.

This clonotype came up many times. The V call is TRBV12-3 or TRBV12-4, the J call TRBJ1-5, with D possibly matching TRBD1 (5 bases). The V end lost 3 bases, the J end lost 8 bases, and 17 bases lay between the germline ends. This CDR3 has 15 amino acids. The CDR3 DNA follows: TGTGCCAGCAGTTTTGGACTGACAGACAAGGAGCCCCAGCATTTT. Translated: CASSFGLTDKEPQHF.

This clonotype was observed at least ten times. The chain employs TRBV3-1 and TRBJ2-1, with D possibly TRBD2 on 6 matching bases. Trimming cost V 1 base and J 6 bases, with 16 bases left between them. The germline CDR1 and CDR2 sequences are LGHDT and YNNKEL (reference sequence). The CDR3 runs to 16 residues. CDR3 loop: CASSQGNSGAPNEQFF. The DNA of the CDR3 is TGTGCCAGCAGCCAAGGAAATAGCGGAGCCCCCAATGAGCAGTTCTTC.

This chain connects TRBV27 to TRBJ1-4; maybe TRBD1 (6 bases). CDR1 and CDR2 (germline): MNHEY, SMNVEV (reference sequence). Trimming shortened V by 6 bases and J by 6 bases, and 20 bases separated the two germline ends. The CDR3 consists of 16 residues. The CDR3: CASSPLRGGVDEKLFF. CDR3 bases: TGTGCCAGCAGCCCCCTCAGGGGCGGCGTGGATGAAAAACTGTTTTTT.

This clonotype was recorded a few times. The chain links TRBV7-9 to TRBJ2-1; the match to TRBD2 covers 12 bases. This CDR3 region has 15 residues. Per germline, CDR1 SEHNR and CDR2 FQNEAQ (reference sequence). The ends lost 5 bases at V and 6 bases at J; junction bases unmatched: 5. The CDR3 region has the DNA TGTGCCAGCAGCACGGGACTAGCGGGCCGCAATGAGCAGTTCTTC. Its translation is CASSTGLAGRNEQFF. The whole variable domain, remainder taken from reference TRBV7-9 and TRBJ2-1, is DTGVSQNPRHKITKRGQNVTFRCDPISEHNRLYWYRQTLGQGPEFLTYFQNEAQLEKSRLLSDRFSAERPKGSFSTLEIQRTEQGDSAMYLCASSTGLAGRNEQFFGPGTRLTVL.

This chain connects TRBV11-3 to TRBJ2-7, with D possibly being TRBD1 (5 bases). Germline V CDR1 and CDR2: SGHNT, YENEEA. The CDR3 contains 14 residues. The V gene lost 3 bases and the J gene lost 2 bases, with 11 bases spanning the gap. DNA for the CDR3: TGTGCCAGCAGCTTTAGGGGTCCCGCCTACGAGCAGTACTTC. Protein: CASSFRGPAYEQYF. Drawing the rest from reference TRBV11-3 and TRBJ2-7, the complete variable domain is EAGVVQSPRYKIIEKKQPVAFWCNPISGHNTLYWYLQNLGQGPELLIRYENEEAVDDSQLPKDRFSAERLKGVDSTLKIQPAELGDSAVYLCASSFRGPAYEQYFGPGTRLTVT.

This sequence joins TRBV19 and TRBJ1-1; 9 positions match TRBD1. The CDR3 is made up of 17 amino acids. The V segment lost 4 bases and the J segment 7 bases; nucleotides outside the gene matches: 16. The germline V gene encodes CDR1 LNHDA and CDR2 SQIVND (reference sequence). The CDR3 reads CASSTHPGQGSAFEAFF. The DNA of the CDR3 is TGTGCCAGTAGTACCCACCCCGGACAGGGGTCGGCGTTTGAAGCTTTCTTT.

V is TRBV20-1 and J is TRBJ2-7; tentatively, D is TRBD1 (5 bases). V dropped 1 base and J dropped 3 bases, with 10 bases sitting between them. The CDR3 is 13 amino acids. CDR1 DFQATT and CDR2 SNEGSKA come from the germline V gene (reference sequence). This chain's CDR3 is CSARGGRDYEQYF. CDR3 nucleotide sequence: TGCAGTGCTAGAGGGGGCAGGGACTACGAGCAGTACTTC.

This clonotype was recorded at least ten times. V gene TRBV11-2 combines with J gene TRBJ2-7; possible D gene TRBD1, 5 bases. From germline, CDR1 is SGHAT and CDR2 FQNNGV. The CDR3 has 15 residues. The ends were cut back, 5 bases at V and 3 bases at J, with 17 bases in the middle. CDR3 nucleotides: TGTGCCAGCAGCCCCATCAAAGGACACAACTACGAGCAGTACTTC. This sequence encodes CASSPIKGHNYEQYF.

This clonotype occurred many times. The V call is TRBV7-3, the J call TRBJ1-2; TRBD1 matches 8 bases. J was trimmed by 6 bases and V by 1 base; bases with no gene match: 7. The CDR3 is 15 amino acids. Germline CDR1 reads SGHTA; CDR2 reads FQGTGA. The CDR3 DNA reads TGTGCCAGCAGCTTAAACGGGGGACAGGAAAATGGCTACACCTTC. It is translated as CASSLNGGQENGYTF.

This clonotype was recorded at least ten times. This chain connects TRBV12-3 or TRBV12-4 to TRBJ2-5; no definite D call. V lost 5 bases to trimming and J lost 2 bases, with 12 bases between them. CDR3 length equals 14 residues. The CDR3 DNA follows: TGTGCCAGCAGTGCCACCTACGAGCAAGAGACCCAGTACTTC. This gives the protein CASSATYEQETQYF.